The entry that follows covers one T cell receptor beta chain sequence. Antigen specificity is unknown. The sample is drawn from a study of cytomegalovirus exposure and HLA in healthy donors. Points from the study as a whole: Equally common other TCR beta chains were less clonally expanded than HLA-associated ones, a later analysis found. The classifier reportedly diagnosed cytomegalovirus status with high sensitivity and specificity.

CDR1 GTSNPN and CDR2 SVGIG come from the germline V gene (reference sequence). The CDR3 consists of 12 residues. Trimming left V 0 bases short and J 8 bases short, with 10 bases between. The PCR was carried out with 60 Vbeta primers and 13 Jbeta primers. The method was immunoSEQ multiplex PCR; TCRdb's version includes in-frame clones alone and lacks a portion of them. The sample contains 90,000 to 150,000 clones, over 80% of which appear only once. Sequenced: PBMCs. V is TRBV30 and J is TRBJ1-2; D gene uncertain. This receptor was identified in a man aged 50 or older in good health and CMV-seronegative. CDR3 residues: CAWSVRGVGYTF. CDR3 nucleotide sequence: TGTGCCTGGAGTGTACGCGGGGTCGGCTACACCTTC.